Presented here are 4 T cell receptor beta chains from one specimen sequenced in a study of blood T cell repertoires in COVID-19. Clones were sequenced by immunoSEQ multiplex PCR, and TCRdb holds only the in-frame ones, with some missing. This sample has around 200,000 clones, with around nine tenths found just once. Sequenced input: peripheral blood. The receptor source for this set is a woman between 18 and 30 years old who had recovered from COVID-19.

The V gene is TRBV4-1, the J gene TRBJ2-1, with D tentatively TRBD2 (5 bases). The CDR3 extends over 12 amino acids. Trimming took off 4 bases at V and 9 bases at J, with 10 bases between the two ends. Germline-derived CDR1 and CDR2 are MGHRA and YSYEKL. In DNA, the CDR3 is TGCGCCAGCAGCCGGGGAGTTGGTGAGCAGTTCTTC. It translates to CASSRGVGEQFF.

CDR3 amino acids: CASSLTGTGGGGYTF. In DNA, the CDR3 is TGTGCCAGCAGCTTAACCGGGACAGGGGGGGGTGGCTACACCTTC. This chain uses TRBV5-4 with TRBJ1-2; 11 bases are a match to TRBD1. The V gene's germline CDR1 is SGHNT and CDR2 YYREEE (reference sequence). The CDR3 extends over 15 amino acids. V was pared by 2 bases and J by 7 bases, with 7 bases of the junction left unmatched.

The rearrangement uses TRBV7-9 and TRBJ2-2, with TRBD1 matching over 9 bases. After removal of 1 base from V and 3 bases from J, the junction contained 3 bases not matched to a gene. The CDR3 sequence is 16 residues long. The germline gives CDR1 SEHNR, CDR2 FQNEAQ (reference sequence). The CDR3 nucleotides are TGTGCCAGCAGCTTAGTGGACAGGGGTCACACCGGGGAGCTGTTTTTT. Amino acid sequence: CASSLVDRGHTGELFF.

The chain combines TRBV11-2 with TRBJ2-3, with 7 positions matching TRBD2. The ends lost 5 bases at V and 0 bases at J; junction bases unmatched: 5. Germline CDR1 is SGHAT and CDR2 is FQNNGV. This CDR3 is 15 amino acids long. DNA for the CDR3: TGTGCCAGCAGCACAACTAGCGCGAGCACAGATACGCAGTATTTT. Translated: CASSTTSASTDTQYF.